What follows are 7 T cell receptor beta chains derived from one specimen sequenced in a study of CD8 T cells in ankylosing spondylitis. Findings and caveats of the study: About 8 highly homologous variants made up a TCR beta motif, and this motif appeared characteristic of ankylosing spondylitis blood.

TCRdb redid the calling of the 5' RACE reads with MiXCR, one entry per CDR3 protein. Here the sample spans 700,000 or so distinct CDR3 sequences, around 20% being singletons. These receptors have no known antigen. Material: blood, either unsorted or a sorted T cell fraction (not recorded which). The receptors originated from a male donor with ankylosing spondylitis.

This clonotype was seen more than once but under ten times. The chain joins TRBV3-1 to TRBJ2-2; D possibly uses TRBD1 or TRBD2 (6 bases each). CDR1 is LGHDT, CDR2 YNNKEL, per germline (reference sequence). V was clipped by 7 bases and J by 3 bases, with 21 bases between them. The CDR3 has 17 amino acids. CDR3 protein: CASTSVGGTEYTGELFF. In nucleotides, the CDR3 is TGTGCCAGCACCAGCGTAGGGGGGACTGAATACACCGGGGAGCTGTTTTTT.

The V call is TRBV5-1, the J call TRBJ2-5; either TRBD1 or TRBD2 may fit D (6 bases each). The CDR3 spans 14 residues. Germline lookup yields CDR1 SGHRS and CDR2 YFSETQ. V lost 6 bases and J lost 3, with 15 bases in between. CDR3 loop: CASNLEGVKETQYF. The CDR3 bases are TGCGCCAGCAACCTGGAGGGGGTAAAAGAGACCCAGTACTTC.

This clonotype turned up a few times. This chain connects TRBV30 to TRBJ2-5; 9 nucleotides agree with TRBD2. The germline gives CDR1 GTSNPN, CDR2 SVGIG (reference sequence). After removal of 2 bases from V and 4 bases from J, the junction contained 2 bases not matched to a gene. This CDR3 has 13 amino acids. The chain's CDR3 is CAWSPGLAETQYF. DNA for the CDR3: TGTGCCTGGAGTCCGGGACTAGCAGAGACCCAGTACTTC.

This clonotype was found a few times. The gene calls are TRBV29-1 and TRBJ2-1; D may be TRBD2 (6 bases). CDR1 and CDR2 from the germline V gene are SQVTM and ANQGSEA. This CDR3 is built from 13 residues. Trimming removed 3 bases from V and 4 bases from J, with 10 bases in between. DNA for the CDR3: TGCAGCGTTGAGGAGGAGGGGTACAATGAGCAGTTCTTC. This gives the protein CSVEEEGYNEQFF.

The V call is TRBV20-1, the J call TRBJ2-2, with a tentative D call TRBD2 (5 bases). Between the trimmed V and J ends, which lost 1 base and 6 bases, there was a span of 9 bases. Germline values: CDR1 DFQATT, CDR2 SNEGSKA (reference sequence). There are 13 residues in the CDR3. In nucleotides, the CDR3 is TGCAGTGCTAGAGTAGCTAGCCCCGGGGAGCTGTTTTTT. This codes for CSARVASPGELFF.

CDR3 DNA sequence: TGTGCCAGCAGCTGGCCCGGGGAGCGGCAGTACTTC. Protein sequence: CASSWPGERQYF. The rearrangement uses TRBV11-3 and TRBJ2-7, with TRBD2 as a possible D gene (5 bases). The V gene's germline CDR1 is SGHNT and CDR2 YENEEA. The CDR3 is 12 amino acids. Trimming removed 4 bases from V and 9 bases from J, with 13 bases in between.

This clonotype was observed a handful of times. This CDR3 reads CASSRLAGGPDTQYF. DNA of the CDR3: TGTGCCAGCAGTCGACTAGCGGGAGGTCCAGATACGCAGTATTTT. The chain is built from TRBV6-2 or TRBV6-3 and TRBJ2-3, with 13 positions matching TRBD2. After removal of 5 bases from V and 4 bases from J, the junction contained 3 bases not matched to a gene. This CDR3 region has 15 residues. The germline gives CDR1 MNHEY, CDR2 SVGEGT.